Listed here are 32 T cell receptor beta chains from one sample, sequenced in a study of regulatory T cells in long-lasting Graves disease. For TCR beta, libraries came from iRepertoire HTBI primers and Arm-PCR of CDR3 regions. Via MiXCR, TCRdb re-called the multiplex PCR reads, giving one row per CDR3 protein. The profile covers 530,000 or so distinct CDR3 sequences, with about 15% appearing a single time and around 12% taken by the ten largest. The time point here: newly diagnosed GD, antithyroid drugs for less than 3 months. PBMCs were the source of the RNA used for TCR sequencing. The same sample was also used in a study of T cells in Graves' hyperthyroidism and ophthalmopathy.

The sample in question was peripheral blood mononuclear cells (PBMCs), obtained at new diagnosis, from a patient treated with antithyroid drugs. Source of these receptors: a man aged 18 to 30 with Graves disease.

This clonotype was picked up many times. J is TRBJ2-1 and V is TRBV12-3 or TRBV12-4; 13 positions agree with TRBD2. The CDR3 length is 18 residues. With V trimmed by 6 bases and J by 5 bases, 13 bases remained unmatched. This CDR3 is CASRVTSGRAQGDNEQFF. The CDR3 nucleotides are TGTGCCAGCAGGGTTACTAGCGGGAGGGCTCAAGGGGACAATGAGCAGTTCTTC.

The genes are TRBV3-1 and TRBJ1-4; no clear D gene. The germline V and J ends were trimmed by 4 bases and 4 bases, with 10 bases remaining between them. The germline V gene encodes CDR1 LGHDT and CDR2 YNNKEL (reference sequence). This CDR3 has 14 residues. CDR3 sequence reads: CASSPRHINEKLFF. CDR3 in DNA: TGTGCCAGCAGCCCCCGACACATTAATGAAAAACTGTTTTTT.

About this clonotype: It may be a read error: a sequence one base away is much more abundant. This chain uses TRBV4-2 with TRBJ2-1; no firm D call. Trimming cost V 1 base and J 0 bases, with 7 bases left between them. The CDR3 is 15 amino acids. CDR1 and CDR2 (germline): LGHNA, YNFKEQ. The CDR3 DNA reads TGTGCCAGCAGCCAAGTCCGGAGCTCCTACAATGAGCAGTTCTTC. Amino acid sequence: CASSQVRSSYNEQFF.

The rearrangement joins TRBV19 to TRBJ1-5, with D unclear. The germline gives CDR1 LNHDA, CDR2 SQIVND (reference sequence). Trimming removed 2 bases at V and 9 bases at J, with 14 bases between. The CDR3 is 14 residues long. DNA for the CDR3: TGTGCCAGTAGTATACCAGACCTGGGCGGGCCCCAGCATTTT. It is translated as CASSIPDLGGPQHF.

At least ten counts were recorded for this clonotype. This sequence joins TRBV28 and TRBJ2-1; either TRBD1 or TRBD2 may fit D (5 bases each). From germline, CDR1 is MDHEN and CDR2 SYDVKM. The CDR3 has 12 residues. Trimming pared 10 bases from V and 6 bases from J, leaving 13 bases between. The CDR3 DNA reads as TGTGCCACCACGGGGCAGACCAATGAGCAGTTCTTC. Translating gives CATTGQTNEQFF.

Ten or more counts support this clonotype. The chain combines TRBV20-1 with TRBJ1-1, with D hard to call. CDR1 and CDR2 from the germline V gene are DFQATT and SNEGSKA (reference sequence). The length of the CDR3 is 14 residues. The V and J ends lost 4 bases and 5 bases respectively, with 17 bases between them. The CDR3 sequence: CSAIILGKGTEAFF. The CDR3 DNA reads TGCAGTGCTATAATTTTGGGGAAAGGGACTGAAGCTTTCTTT.

Comments on this clonotype: An end of the junction does not agree with germline; a read error may underlie this. The V and J genes are TRBV27 and TRBJ2-5, with 7 bases aligning to TRBD1. The CDR3 length is 15 residues. Germline V gives CDR1 MNHEY, CDR2 SMNVEV (reference sequence). The CDR3 spells CASSPPDRVQGTQYF. The DNA of the CDR3 is TGTGCCAGCAGTCCCCCCGACAGGGTCCAAGGGACCCAGTACTTC.

The genes are TRBV5-6 and TRBJ1-2; 7 bases agree with TRBD1. This CDR3 has 16 amino acids. Germline CDR1 and CDR2: SGHDT and YYEEEE. The trim removed 0 bases at V and 0 bases at J, leaving 5 bases unmatched. The CDR3 region is CASSLVGTETNYGYTF. The DNA of the CDR3 is TGTGCCAGCAGCTTGGTCGGGACAGAAACTAACTATGGCTACACCTTC.

The rearrangement joins TRBV24-1 to TRBJ1-5; D gene unclear. Germline loops: CDR1 KGHDR, CDR2 SFDVKD. This CDR3 region has 13 residues. V gave up 1 base and J gave up 16 bases, with 16 bases separating them. CDR3 bases: TGTGCCACCAGTGATTTCCCCGCAGGCAGAAGACATTTT. It yields the protein CATSDFPAGRRHF.

There are many counts of this clonotype. The chain carries TRBV11-2 and TRBJ2-3; 9 nucleotides match TRBD2. This CDR3 contains 16 residues. Germline lookup yields CDR1 SGHAT and CDR2 FQNNGV. J gave up 5 bases and V 1 base, and 7 bases lay outside the gene matches. CDR3 loop: CASSLVQREEGDTQYF. The CDR3 DNA sequence: TGTGCCAGCAGCTTAGTTCAGCGGGAGGAGGGAGATACGCAGTATTTT.

This clonotype was observed at least ten times. V gene TRBV14 combines with J gene TRBJ2-3; 7 positions match TRBD1. The CDR3 sequence is 16 residues long. Trimming removed 1 base from V and 1 base from J; junction bases left unmatched: 5. Per the germline V gene, CDR1 is SGHDN and CDR2 is FVKESK. CDR3 sequence (DNA): TGTGCCAGCAGCCAAGGAGTGGGGACAGGCACAGATACGCAGTATTTT. Protein product: CASSQGVGTGTDTQYF. The complete variable domain, with remaining parts taken from reference TRBV14 and TRBJ2-3, reads EAGVTQFPSHSVIEKGQTVTLRCDPISGHDNLYWYRRVMGKEIKFLLHFVKESKQDESGMPNNRFLAERTGGTYSTLKVQPAELEDSGVYFCASSQGVGTGTDTQYFGPGTRLTVL.

This clonotype came up a few times. The chain combines TRBV28 with TRBJ2-1; possible D gene TRBD1, 6 bases. There are 12 residues in the CDR3. From germline, CDR1 is MDHEN and CDR2 SYDVKM. Trimming pared 4 bases from V and 7 bases from J, leaving 8 bases between. The CDR3 loop is CASSYRENEQFF. The DNA for the CDR3 is TGTGCCAGCAGTTACAGGGAAAATGAGCAGTTCTTC. Full variable domain (rest looked up from reference TRBV28 and TRBJ2-1): DVKVTQSSRYLVKRTGEKVFLECVQDMDHENMFWYRQDPGLGLRLIYFSYDVKMKEKGDIPEGYSVSREKKERFSLILESASTNQTSMYLCASSYRENEQFFGPGTRLTVL.

This clonotype was counted ten times or more. CDR3 amino acids: CASSGDKPTYNEQFF. The CDR3 nucleotides are TGTGCCAGCAGCGGGGACAAACCGACCTACAATGAGCAGTTCTTC. V and J are TRBV6-1 and TRBJ2-1, with D perhaps TRBD1 (6 bases). V lost 6 bases and J 2 bases, leaving 14 bases between the germline ends. The CDR3 consists of 15 residues. The V gene's germline CDR1 is MNHNS and CDR2 SASEGT.

Regarding this clonotype: A single base separates this from a much larger clone, so it may be a read error. The chain has TRBV20-1 and TRBJ2-3; 9 nucleotides match TRBD2. The DNA end is a closer match to TRBJ2-1, so the J assignment may be wrong. Germline values: CDR1 DFQATT, CDR2 SNEGSKA (reference sequence). This CDR3 has 16 residues. CDR3 DNA: TGCAGTGCTAGAGTGGGCGGGAGGGCCCCTACGGCTAAGCAGTTCTTC. This codes for CSARVGGRAPTAKQFF.

This clonotype has ten or more counts. This chain uses TRBV28 with TRBJ1-2; D is ambiguous. This CDR3 comprises 10 residues. V was clipped by 9 bases and J by 6 bases, with 8 bases between them. Germline loops: CDR1 MDHEN, CDR2 SYDVKM. CDR3 region: CASKGDGYTF. The CDR3 DNA reads TGTGCCAGTAAGGGAGATGGCTACACCTTC.

This clonotype was counted at least ten times. The chain carries TRBV15 and TRBJ1-1; TRBD1 is a possible D gene (5 bases). The CDR3 contains 16 residues. CDR1 is LNHNV, CDR2 YYDKDF, per germline (reference sequence). Trimming took off 6 bases at V and 0 bases at J, with 17 bases between the two ends. CDR3 DNA sequence: TGTGCCACCAGGGACGATTGGGGGTTCATGAACACTGAAGCTTTCTTT. Encoded protein: CATRDDWGFMNTEAFF. Drawing the rest from reference TRBV15 and TRBJ1-1, the complete variable domain is DAMVIQNPRYQVTQFGKPVTLSCSQTLNHNVMYWYQQKSSQAPKLLFHYYDKDFNNEADTPDNFQSRRPNTSFCFLDIRSPGLGDTAMYLCATRDDWGFMNTEAFFGQGTRLTVV.

The rearrangement joins TRBV7-9 to TRBJ2-7, with 14 bases that match TRBD2. J was trimmed by 4 bases and V by 6 bases; bases with no gene match: 8. The CDR3 has 16 residues. From germline, CDR1 is SEHNR and CDR2 FQNEAQ (reference sequence). The CDR3 sequence: CASRSPGTSGRYEQYF. The CDR3 DNA reads TGTGCCAGCAGGTCCCCCGGGACTAGCGGGAGATACGAGCAGTACTTC.

This clonotype was seen at least ten times. The chain has TRBV29-1 and TRBJ2-7; 12 bases agree with TRBD2. CDR1 is SQVTM and CDR2 is ANQGSEA in the germline V gene. The CDR3 sequence is 15 residues long. J was trimmed by 3 bases and V by 7 bases; bases with no gene match: 10. DNA for the CDR3: TGCAGCGATCTAGCGGGAGGGCCTGAATTCTACGAGCAGTACTTC. Amino acid sequence: CSDLAGGPEFYEQYF.

This clonotype has a count of ten or more. This chain joins TRBV5-1 and TRBJ2-7; tentatively, D is TRBD1 (5 bases). Trimming shortened V by 0 bases and J by 0 bases, and 13 bases separated the two germline ends. This CDR3 is built from 16 residues. In germline, CDR1 is SGHRS, CDR2 YFSETQ. The CDR3 sequence: CASSLEGQGLSYEQYF. The CDR3 nucleotides read TGCGCCAGCAGCTTGGAGGGTCAGGGCCTCTCCTACGAGCAGTACTTC. The complete variable domain, with remaining parts taken from reference TRBV5-1 and TRBJ2-7, reads KAGVTQTPRYLIKTRGQQVTLSCSPISGHRSVSWYQQTPGQGLQFLFEYFSETQRNKGNFPGRFSGRQFSNSRSEMNVSTLELGDSALYLCASSLEGQGLSYEQYFGPGTRLTVT.

V and J are TRBV29-1 and TRBJ1-4; D is uncertain. Per germline, CDR1 SQVTM and CDR2 ANQGSEA. This CDR3 contains 14 residues. CDR3: CSAPEGPTNEKLFF. Written as DNA, the CDR3 is TGCAGTGCCCCGGAGGGCCCAACTAATGAAAAACTGTTTTTT.

In DNA form, the CDR3 reads TGTGCCATCAAGCCGGGCCGGGGCACAGATACGCAGTATTTT. Its translation: CAIKPGRGTDTQYF. The chain carries TRBV10-3 and TRBJ2-3; the D is unclear. The V end was cut by 7 bases, the J end by 1 base, with 12 bases between. The germline CDR1 and CDR2 sequences are ENHRY and SYGVKD. CDR3 length equals 14 residues.

This clonotype has just a few counts. CDR3 DNA sequence: TGTGCCAGCAGTTACACTCGGGGGATCGGGCAGCCCCAGCATTTT. Amino acid sequence: CASSYTRGIGQPQHF. The chain couples TRBV6-5 to TRBJ1-5, with a weak D call TRBD1 (5 bases). Deletions cut 2 bases from V and 7 bases from J, with 15 bases between. The germline V gene encodes CDR1 MNHEY and CDR2 SVGAGI. The CDR3 spans 15 residues.

This clonotype has a count of ten or more. J is TRBJ2-1 and V is TRBV12-3 or TRBV12-4, with TRBD2 as a possible D gene (5 bases). This CDR3 region has 17 residues. V was cut by 5 bases and J by 0 bases, with 17 bases left in between. The CDR3 is CASSEPRAPSSYNEQFF. The CDR3 DNA reads TGTGCCAGCAGTGAGCCGCGGGCCCCTAGCTCCTACAATGAGCAGTTCTTC.

The DNA of the CDR3 is TGTGCCATCAGTGGAACAGGGTCCAATCAGCCCCAGCATTTT. It encodes CAISGTGSNQPQHF. The V gene is TRBV10-3, the J gene TRBJ1-5; the D gene is possibly TRBD1 (6 bases). Germline V gives CDR1 ENHRY, CDR2 SYGVKD. CDR3 size: 14 residues. Trimming pared 4 bases from V and 3 bases from J, leaving 10 bases between.

This clonotype has only a few counts. The chain is built from TRBV9 and TRBJ1-1, with a weak D call TRBD1 (6 bases). Trimming removed 0 bases from V and 4 bases from J, with 13 bases in between. The germline CDR1 and CDR2 sequences are SGDLS and YYNGEE. The length of the CDR3 is 15 residues. The CDR3 spells CASSVGQGRVTEAFF. The CDR3 coding sequence is TGTGCCAGCAGCGTAGGGCAGGGGCGCGTCACTGAAGCTTTCTTT. The variable domain in full, completed from reference TRBV9 and TRBJ1-1, reads DSGVTQTPKHLITATGQRVTLRCSPRSGDLSVYWYQQSLDQGLQFLIQYYNGEERAKGNILERFSAQQFPDLHSELNLSSLELGDSALYFCASSVGQGRVTEAFFGQGTRLTVV.

The sample holds many counts of this clonotype. The chain recombines TRBV12-3 or TRBV12-4 with TRBJ1-6; D not certain. The CDR3 contains 15 residues. V was trimmed by 3 bases and J by 3 bases, leaving 9 bases between them. CDR3 region: CASSFSDGYNSPLHF. CDR3 sequence (DNA): TGTGCCAGCAGTTTCTCGGACGGCTATAATTCACCCCTCCACTTT.

There are a few counts of this clonotype. The chain joins TRBV29-1 to TRBJ2-7, with 8 bases that match TRBD1. CDR3 length: 16 residues. Germline lookup yields CDR1 SQVTM and CDR2 ANQGSEA. V trimming: 2 bases; J trimming: 4 bases; junction bases outside the gene matches: 13. The CDR3 DNA sequence: TGCAGCGTTGAAAAATCTGGACAGGGTGGGGTATACGAGCAGTACTTC. Translated: CSVEKSGQGGVYEQYF.

Remarks on this clonotype: It may be a read error: a sequence one base away is much more abundant. The chain carries TRBV11-2 and TRBJ1-2; possible D gene TRBD1, 5 bases. This CDR3 is 15 amino acids long. Trimming took 4 bases from V and 4 from J, leaving 16 bases between them. Germline CDR1 reads SGHAT; CDR2 reads FQNNGV. The CDR3 DNA reads as TGTGCCAGCAGCTCGGGACGGAGGGGAGTCTATGGCTACACCTTC. It is translated as CASSSGRRGVYGYTF.

This clonotype was detected many times. The chain carries TRBV11-2 and TRBJ2-7; maybe TRBD2 (5 bases). CDR3 length: 15 amino acids. The germline V and J ends were trimmed by 5 bases and 2 bases, with 16 bases remaining between them. CDR1 is SGHAT, CDR2 FQNNGV, per germline. This CDR3 is CASSPSPGVTYEQYF. The CDR3 DNA reads TGTGCCAGCAGCCCTAGCCCCGGGGTCACCTACGAGCAGTACTTC.

This clonotype occurred a few times. V usage is TRBV27 and J usage is TRBJ2-7; D is tentatively TRBD1 or TRBD2 (5 bases each). The germline V and J ends were trimmed by 3 bases and 3 bases, with 12 bases remaining between them. Germline V lookup: CDR1 MNHEY, CDR2 SMNVEV (reference sequence). The CDR3 is made up of 14 amino acids. CDR3: CASSLGDARYEQYF. The CDR3 DNA follows: TGTGCCAGCAGTTTGGGGGACGCCCGCTACGAGCAGTACTTC.

The genes are TRBV20-1 and TRBJ2-7; TRBD2 might be the D (6 bases). The CDR3 spans 13 residues. CDR1 DFQATT and CDR2 SNEGSKA come from the germline V gene (reference sequence). Trimming removed 2 bases from V and 0 bases from J, with 8 bases in between. The CDR3 bases are TGCAGTGCTAGACGGGACTTCTCCTACGAGCAGTACTTC. Its protein is CSARRDFSYEQYF.

The chain combines TRBV12-3 or TRBV12-4 with TRBJ1-5; no firm D call. This CDR3 contains 14 residues. Trimming took 3 bases from V and 4 from J, leaving 10 bases between them. The CDR3: CASSFGGTNQPQHF. Here the CDR3 DNA reads TGTGCCAGCAGTTTCGGCGGTACTAATCAGCCCCAGCATTTT.